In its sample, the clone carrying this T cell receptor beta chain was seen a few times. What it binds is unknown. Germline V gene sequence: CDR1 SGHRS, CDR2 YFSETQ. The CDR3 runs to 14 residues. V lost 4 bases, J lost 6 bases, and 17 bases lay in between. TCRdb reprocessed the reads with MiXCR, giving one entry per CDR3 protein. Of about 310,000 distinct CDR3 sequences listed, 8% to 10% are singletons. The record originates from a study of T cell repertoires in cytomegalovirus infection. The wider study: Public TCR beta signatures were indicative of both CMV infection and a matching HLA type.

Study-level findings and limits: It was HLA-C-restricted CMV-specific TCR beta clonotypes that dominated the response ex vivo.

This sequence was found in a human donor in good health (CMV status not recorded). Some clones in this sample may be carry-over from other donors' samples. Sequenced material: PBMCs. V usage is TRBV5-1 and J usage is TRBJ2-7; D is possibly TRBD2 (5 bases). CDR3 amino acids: CASSVTGNSGEQYF. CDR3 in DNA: TGCGCCAGCAGCGTTACCGGGAATTCGGGCGAGCAGTACTTC.